The 6 T cell receptor beta chains below were found in one sample sequenced in a study of identical twins. TCRdb reprocessed the 5' RACE reads via MiXCR and lists one record per CDR3 protein. Found here are under 350,000 distinct CDR3 sequences, roughly 9.7% of them singletons; the top ten hold around 7.1%. The data were also submitted as part of a second study, on yellow fever vaccine responses in identical twins.

Sequencing was carried out using CD8+ T cells sorted from blood. Receptors were obtained from a woman aged 18-29 years in good health.

The genes are TRBV7-8 and TRBJ2-5; 12 nucleotides line up with TRBD1. V lost 5 bases, J lost 1 base, and 5 bases stayed unmatched. CDR1 SGHVS and CDR2 FQNEAQ come from the germline V gene. This CDR3 comprises 16 residues. The CDR3 loop is CASSPGTGGVQETQYF. The DNA for the CDR3 is TGTGCCAGCAGCCCCGGGACAGGGGGCGTCCAAGAGACCCAGTACTTC. The full variable domain, completed using reference TRBV7-8 and TRBJ2-5, is GAGVSQSPRYKVAKRGQDVALRCDPISGHVSLFWYQQALGQGPEFLTYFQNEAQLDKSGLPSDRFFAERPEGSVSTLKIQRTQQEDSAVYLCASSPGTGGVQETQYFGPGTRLLVL.

This clonotype appeared many times. The gene calls are TRBV12-3 or TRBV12-4 and TRBJ2-2; 9 bases agree with TRBD2. The CDR3 sequence is 15 residues long. V lost 5 bases and J lost 6; bases outside the gene matches: 7. CDR3 DNA sequence: TGTGCCAGCAGTCCGTTAGCGGGGGTTGCCGGGGAGCTGTTTTTT. Protein product: CASSPLAGVAGELFF.

This sequence joins TRBV27 and TRBJ2-5; D is perhaps TRBD1 (5 bases). The CDR3 has 17 amino acids. Trimming removed 6 bases at V and 7 bases at J, with 27 bases between. Germline loops: CDR1 MNHEY, CDR2 SMNVEV (reference sequence). CDR3 sequence reads: CASSTSSTESQVGTQYF. The CDR3 DNA is TGTGCCAGCAGCACATCCTCGACAGAATCACAAGTGGGGACCCAGTACTTC.

Many counts were recorded for this clonotype. V is TRBV5-1 and J is TRBJ2-5; D remains unclear. Germline CDR1 and CDR2: SGHRS and YFSETQ. With 6 bases removed from V and 0 bases from J, the gap between germline ends came to 12 bases. This CDR3 is 14 amino acids long. The CDR3 loop is CASTQDHNQETQYF. The CDR3 DNA reads as TGCGCCAGCACCCAGGACCATAACCAAGAGACCCAGTACTTC. The whole variable domain, filled in from reference TRBV5-1 and TRBJ2-5, reads KAGVTQTPRYLIKTRGQQVTLSCSPISGHRSVSWYQQTPGQGLQFLFEYFSETQRNKGNFPGRFSGRQFSNSRSEMNVSTLELGDSALYLCASTQDHNQETQYFGPGTRLLVL.

The rearrangement uses TRBV4-3 and TRBJ2-1; D is possibly TRBD1 (5 bases). This CDR3 comprises 17 residues. V lost 1 base, J lost 4 bases, and 17 bases lay in between. Germline V gene data show CDR1 as LGHNA and CDR2 as YSLEER. The CDR3 sequence is CASSQVQQTVRYNEQFF. DNA of the CDR3: TGCGCCAGCAGCCAAGTCCAACAGACAGTTAGATACAATGAGCAGTTCTTC.

J is TRBJ2-7 and V is TRBV11-2; TRBD1 matches at 10 bases. The germline V gene encodes CDR1 SGHAT and CDR2 FQNNGV. Trimming cost V 4 bases and J 3 bases; bases outside gene matches: 3. The CDR3 totals 14 residues. For the CDR3, the DNA is TGTGCCAGCAGCTACGGGACAGGGGTCTACGAGCAGTACTTC. This gives the protein CASSYGTGVYEQYF.